Below are 27 T cell receptor beta chains sequenced from a single sample in a study of CD4 T cells in relation to SARS-CoV-2 and coronaviruses. Clones were read by immunoSEQ multiplex PCR, and TCRdb kept only the in-frame ones, dropping some. Here the sample spans tens of thousands of clones, roughly 89% being singletons. CD4+ T cells from unexposed donors were obtained before the COVID-19 pandemic (2011-2018). The sequencing input was memory CD4+ T cells from PBMCs. All receptors come from a human donor in good health.

The V gene is TRBV30, the J gene TRBJ1-4, with a weak D call TRBD1 (6 bases). CDR1 is GTSNPN and CDR2 is SVGIG in the germline V gene (reference sequence). Between the trimmed V and J ends, which lost 4 bases and 10 bases, there was a span of 16 bases. There are 13 residues in the CDR3. CDR3 bases: TGTGCCTGGACAGGGGTATTTGGCGCAAAACTGTTTTTT. It encodes CAWTGVFGAKLFF.

The chain couples TRBV21-1 to TRBJ2-3; TRBD2, the table's D call, was not compared with the DNA. TRBV21-1 is a recognized pseudogene. The CDR3 has 14 residues. The DNA of the CDR3 is TGTGCCAGCAGCAACGGGGGGCAGACAGATACGCAGTATTTT. It is translated as CASSNGGQTDTQYF.

This chain uses TRBV4-1 with TRBJ2-7; 8 bases are shared with TRBD2. Germline-derived CDR1 and CDR2 are MGHRA and YSYEKL. V gave up 1 base and J gave up 5 bases; unmatched junction bases: 7. The CDR3 is made up of 15 amino acids. The CDR3 loop is CASSQAPGLVNEQYF. CDR3 in DNA: TGCGCCAGCAGCCAAGCCCCGGGACTAGTAAACGAGCAGTACTTC.

CDR3 DNA sequence: TGTGCCAGCAGCTTAGGTTTCGCGGGTAGGGCTTTCTTT. It encodes CASSLGFAGRAFF. The rearrangement joins TRBV11-2 to TRBJ1-1, with D unresolved. The CDR3 contains 13 residues. Per the germline V gene, CDR1 is SGHAT and CDR2 is FQNNGV. Between the trimmed V and J ends, which lost 1 base and 11 bases, there was a span of 14 bases.

This chain links TRBV12-5 with TRBJ2-5; weak D call: TRBD1 (6 bases). This CDR3 is built from 13 residues. Germline V gene lookup returns CDR1 LGHNT and CDR2 FRNRAP. Deletions cut 5 bases from V and 3 bases from J, with 10 bases between. The CDR3 is CASGLQGEETQYF. In nucleotides, the CDR3 is TGTGCTAGTGGTCTACAGGGAGAAGAGACCCAGTACTTC.

The chain uses TRBV7-2 and TRBJ1-1, with 8 bases lining up with TRBD1. This CDR3 has 13 amino acids. The germline V gene has CDR1 SGHTA and CDR2 FQGNSA. The V gene end was trimmed by 10 bases and the J gene end by 5 bases; junction bases not matched to a gene: 9. The CDR3 reads CANQGARGTEAFF. The CDR3 DNA is TGTGCCAACCAGGGGGCTAGGGGTACTGAAGCTTTCTTT.

This chain uses TRBV15 with TRBJ2-5, with a tentative D call TRBD2 (5 bases). Germline-derived CDR1 and CDR2 are LNHNV and YYDKDF (reference sequence). The CDR3 consists of 14 residues. V lost 1 base and J 5 bases, leaving 11 bases between the germline ends. The CDR3 sequence is CATSRGTGMETQYF. In DNA form, the CDR3 reads TGTGCCACCAGCAGAGGGACGGGAATGGAGACCCAGTACTTC.

The sample holds one count of this clone. The chain is built from TRBV10-1 and TRBJ2-1, with no clear D. V was pared by 2 bases and J by 0 bases, with 11 bases between. The CDR3 contains 16 residues. The germline gives CDR1 WNHNN, CDR2 SYGVQD (reference sequence). CDR3 amino acids: CASSEDPVGSYNEQFF. The CDR3 DNA follows: TGCGCCAGCAGTGAGGACCCAGTCGGCTCCTACAATGAGCAGTTCTTC.

J is TRBJ2-5 and V is TRBV3-1 (or the pseudogene TRBV3-2), with D possibly matching TRBD2 (5 bases). Germline V gene sequence: CDR1 LGHDT, CDR2 YNNKEL (reference sequence). CDR3 length: 15 amino acids. The germline V and J ends were trimmed by 0 bases and 5 bases, with 13 bases remaining between them. CDR3: CASSQDGRGRETQYF. The CDR3 coding sequence is TGTGCCAGCAGCCAAGATGGGAGAGGTAGGGAGACCCAGTACTTC.

Only one count was recorded for this clone. This chain connects TRBV11-2 to TRBJ1-2; a possible D gene is TRBD1 (6 bases). Germline V gives CDR1 SGHAT, CDR2 FQNNGV. Trimming cost V 3 bases and J 3 bases, with 11 bases left between them. This CDR3 is 14 amino acids long. The chain's CDR3 is CASSFGGLHYGYTF. CDR3 bases: TGTGCCAGCAGCTTTGGGGGGCTGCACTATGGCTACACCTTC.

The rearrangement joins TRBV19 to TRBJ1-3; D not resolved. V was clipped by 1 base and J by 0 bases, with 13 bases between them. The germline CDR1 and CDR2 sequences are LNHDA and SQIVND (reference sequence). CDR3 length: 17 amino acids. The CDR3 loop is CASSIAGRLSSGNTIYF. CDR3 nucleotides: TGTGCCAGTAGTATAGCGGGCAGATTGAGCTCTGGAAACACCATATATTTT.

The DNA for the CDR3 is TGTGCCAGCAGTGAATGGGGCCAGGCTAATTCACCCCTCCACTTT. Translated, it gives CASSEWGQANSPLHF. The rearrangement uses TRBV2 and TRBJ1-6, with a possible D match to TRBD1 (5 bases). The ends were cut back, 2 bases at V and 6 bases at J, with 11 bases in the middle. Germline CDR1 and CDR2: SNHLY and FYNNEI. The CDR3 runs to 15 residues.

The chain combines TRBV20-1 with TRBJ2-7; no firm D call. V was cut by 3 bases and J by 1 base, with 1 base left in between. CDR1 is DFQATT and CDR2 is SNEGSKA in the germline V gene (reference sequence). The CDR3 consists of 10 residues. The CDR3 DNA follows: TGCAGTGCTAGTTCCTACGAGCAGTACTTC. Its translation: CSASSYEQYF.

The chain combines TRBV6-5 with TRBJ2-5; tentative D call: TRBD1 (5 bases). From germline, CDR1 is MNHEY and CDR2 SVGAGI. Trimming left V 8 bases short and J 4 bases short, with 20 bases between. This CDR3 spans 15 amino acids. The DNA for the CDR3 is TGTGCCAGCCTCCCGGTCCAGGTCAGGGCAGAGACCCAGTACTTC. Its translation: CASLPVQVRAETQYF.

The chain carries TRBV19 and TRBJ2-5, with TRBD2 matching 7 bases. V lost 1 base and J lost 1; bases outside the gene matches: 6. Germline CDR1 and CDR2: LNHDA and SQIVND (reference sequence). The CDR3 contains 16 residues. Here the CDR3 reads CASSIGVGRLQETQYF. CDR3 coding DNA: TGTGCCAGTAGTATAGGGGTCGGGAGGCTCCAAGAGACCCAGTACTTC.

V and J are TRBV15 and TRBJ2-2, with D possibly TRBD2 on 6 matching bases. V was clipped by 0 bases and J by 12 bases, with 14 bases between them. Germline V lookup: CDR1 LNHNV, CDR2 YYDKDF (reference sequence). This CDR3 region has 14 residues. CDR3 in DNA: TGTGCCACCAGCAGAGATCGGGCGGGGAGTAAGCTGTTTTTT. Protein: CATSRDRAGSKLFF.

The chain employs TRBV5-1 and TRBJ1-2; D call uncertain. The length of the CDR3 is 13 residues. Germline V lookup: CDR1 SGHRS, CDR2 YFSETQ. Between the trimmed V and J ends, which lost 2 bases and 8 bases, there was a span of 13 bases. CDR3 DNA sequence: TGCGCCAGCAGCTTAGGAGAAGCGGGCGGCTACACCTTC. Translation: CASSLGEAGGYTF.

The chain's CDR3 is CSATTRASTDTQYF. CDR3 nucleotide sequence: TGCAGCGCCACCACTAGGGCGAGCACAGATACGCAGTATTTT. This chain links TRBV29-1 with TRBJ2-3; D may be TRBD2 (5 bases). Germline CDR1 reads SQVTM; CDR2 reads ANQGSEA. V lost 7 bases and J lost 0, with 14 bases in between. The CDR3 length is 14 residues.

In this sample, this clone turned up a few times. The chain uses TRBV29-1 and TRBJ2-2, with a weak D call TRBD1 (6 bases). The V gene's germline CDR1 is SQVTM and CDR2 ANQGSEA. Between the trimmed V and J ends, which lost 7 bases and 5 bases, there was a span of 20 bases. The CDR3 extends over 15 amino acids. The CDR3 loop reads CSAARGQIVTGELFF. The CDR3 DNA follows: TGCAGCGCCGCCCGAGGACAGATCGTGACCGGGGAGCTGTTTTTT.

V usage is TRBV5-6 and J usage is TRBJ1-4; no clear D. CDR3 length equals 15 residues. Germline values: CDR1 SGHDT, CDR2 YYEEEE. V lost 2 bases and J 8 bases, leaving 16 bases between the germline ends. Written as DNA, the CDR3 is TGTGCCAGCAGCTTCCTGGGTCCGTTGAGGGAAAAACTGTTTTTT. Its translation is CASSFLGPLREKLFF. The whole variable domain, filled in from reference TRBV5-6 and TRBJ1-4, reads DAGVTQSPTHLIKTRGQQVTLRCSPKSGHDTVSWYQQALGQGPQFIFQYYEEEERQRGNFPDRFSGHQFPNYSSELNVNALLLGDSALYLCASSFLGPLREKLFFGSGTQLSVL.

The V call is TRBV5-4, the J call TRBJ2-7; TRBD1 or TRBD2 may be the D gene (5 bases each). V was pared by 2 bases and J by 0 bases, with 12 bases between. The CDR3 loop spans 15 amino acids. Per the germline V gene, CDR1 is SGHNT and CDR2 is YYREEE (reference sequence). In DNA form, the CDR3 reads TGTGCCAGCAGCTTCGGGGCGAAGAGCTCCTACGAGCAGTACTTC. Translation: CASSFGAKSSYEQYF.

The rearrangement uses TRBV28 and TRBJ2-3, with D possibly being TRBD2 (5 bases). The germline V gene has CDR1 MDHEN and CDR2 SYDVKM. Trimming removed 3 bases at V and 7 bases at J, with 29 bases between. CDR3 length equals 19 residues. The CDR3 DNA follows: TGTGCCAGCAGTTTCCCGCCGGTCTTAGCGTCTTGGTCACAGTATACGCAGTATTTT. It translates to CASSFPPVLASWSQYTQYF. Full variable domain (rest looked up from reference TRBV28 and TRBJ2-3): DVKVTQSSRYLVKRTGEKVFLECVQDMDHENMFWYRQDPGLGLRLIYFSYDVKMKEKGDIPEGYSVSREKKERFSLILESASTNQTSMYLCASSFPPVLASWSQYTQYFGPGTRLTVL.

The V gene is TRBV7-8, the J gene TRBJ1-2; TRBD1 matches 7 bases. The ends lost 0 bases at V and 1 base at J; junction bases unmatched: 5. In germline, CDR1 is SGHVS, CDR2 FQNEAQ. CDR3 length: 16 amino acids. CDR3 nucleotide sequence: TGTGCCAGCAGCTTAGCCTTGGGACAGATTAACTATGGCTACACCTTC. It specifies CASSLALGQINYGYTF.

The CDR3 reads CASSLAESTNEKLFF. DNA for the CDR3: TGTGCCAGCAGCTTAGCGGAATCAACTAATGAAAAACTGTTTTTT. The rearrangement joins TRBV7-9 to TRBJ1-4; D is uncertain. The CDR3 totals 15 residues. Germline V gives CDR1 SEHNR, CDR2 FQNEAQ (reference sequence). V lost 0 bases and J lost 0, with 5 bases in between.

V gene TRBV28 combines with J gene TRBJ1-3; D possibly corresponds to TRBD1 (6 bases). V shed 1 base and J shed 0 bases, with 13 bases lying between them. This CDR3 is 17 amino acids long. Germline V gene sequence: CDR1 MDHEN, CDR2 SYDVKM. The CDR3 is CASSLSGGSGSGNTIYF. Written as DNA, the CDR3 is TGTGCCAGCAGTTTATCGGGGGGCTCGGGCTCTGGAAACACCATATATTTT.

This clone was detected only a few times. The CDR3 DNA is TGTGCCAGCAGCTTCGGACAGCCCTCCTACGAGCAGTACTTC. Amino acids: CASSFGQPSYEQYF. V is TRBV7-9 and J is TRBJ2-7; a possible D gene is TRBD1 (6 bases). This CDR3 is built from 14 residues. CDR1 and CDR2 (germline): SEHNR, FQNEAQ (reference sequence). Trimming stripped 3 bases from V and 0 bases from J, with 9 bases between.

The chain joins TRBV4-1 to TRBJ2-7; 9 bases agree with TRBD2. The CDR3 totals 18 residues. Germline CDR1 and CDR2: MGHRA and YSYEKL. The V gene end was trimmed by 1 base and the J gene end by 2 bases; junction bases not matched to a gene: 12. The CDR3 sequence: CASSQGPFAREGTYEQYF. In nucleotides, the CDR3 is TGCGCCAGCAGCCAAGGACCCTTCGCGCGGGAGGGCACCTACGAGCAGTACTTC.